The sequence of this T cell receptor (beta chain) was determined in a study of blood T cell repertoires in COVID-19 (dated by TCRdb to 2018 to 2021). Regarding the study in general: Collaborator samples came from the United States, Italy and Spain and covered acute and convalescent phases of COVID-19. Sample metadata almost always included a de-identified subject ID, COVID-19 status, age in years and sex. The samples were drawn from the first 160 participants of the ongoing ImmuneRACE study and from roughly 1,300 subjects provided by 6 global collaborators. The material from the prospective study consisted of cDNA or gDNA derived from T cells, B-cell-depleted T cells, or PBMCs. HLA class I and class II types, where available, came from metadata supplied by the sample provider rather than from assay-based typing. The repertoires were released in a freely available public database intended as a resource for research on the immune response to SARS-CoV-2. Subjects who had been exposed to COVID-19, were actively infected with it, or had recovered from it provided the deeply sampled blood TCRbeta repertoires that made up the dataset. Broad study findings and their caveats: The quantity of clinical and demographic metadata differed by source and by participant and was supplied without curation.

TCRbeta CDR3 regions were amplified from genomic DNA by means of the immunoSEQ Assay, a bias-controlled multiplex PCR. Per the authors' processing: The number of nucleated cells in each sample was estimated by amplification of reference gene primers within the assay. To quantify the absolute abundance of each unique TCRbeta CDR3 rearrangement, sequence reads were collapsed and filtered. For each sample, productive Simpson clonality was calculated as the square root of Simpson's diversity index across productive rearrangements. Held by TCRdb, this immuneACCESS table contains in-frame sequences only and omits some clones. Under half of the omission traces to an unresolved V gene where checked; the cause of the rest is unknown. V and J calls and clone size are as listed in that table; D and trimming were resolved from the DNA. Counted in this sample were roughly 250,000 clones; around 90% of them appeared once. The ten largest clonotypes hold approximately 3.4% of the sample.

For this clone: The antigen it recognizes is unknown. No clone much larger than this one lies a single base away; base qualities are absent.

The CDR3 holds 15 amino acids from the cysteine to the phenylalanine. Only CDR3 DNA remains: 45 bases, in frame from the first base. The germline V gene supplies CDR1 SGHTA and CDR2 FQGNSA. The V and J ends are trimmed by 5 bases and 0 bases, leaving 11 bases between them. Participants in the prospective study were enrolled through a virtual design, were aged roughly 18 to 90 years, and lived in roughly 26 United States geographic areas. In the prospective study, participants were assigned to cohorts based on the clinical history participants reported in a screening survey and a study questionnaire. Exposed participants had been in contact with someone with a PCR-confirmed or clinician-diagnosed COVID-19 case within 2 weeks of study entry. In the prospective study, whole blood, serum and a nasopharyngeal or oropharyngeal swab were collected from each participant by mobile phlebotomists. Over a roughly 2-month period, participants in the prospective study had the option of providing additional blood draws and questionnaires. Before DNA extraction, prospective study blood samples were shipped either frozen or at room temperature.

The V gene is TRBV7-2 and the J gene is TRBJ1-3; the D gene remains uncertain. The origin of this receptor is a woman aged 40 to 50 who had been exposed to COVID-19. The material sequenced was PBMCs or T cells enriched from blood (not recorded which). Here the CDR3 is given as CASSRSGDSGNTIYF. The DNA reads TGTGCCAGCAGCCGCAGTGGAGACTCTGGAAACACCATATATTTT. Reference TRBV7-2 and TRBJ1-3 proteins supply the regions before and after the CDR3; the full variable domain is: GAGVSQSPSNKVTEKGKDVELRCDPISGHTALYWYRQSLGQGLEFLIYFQGNSAPDKSGLPSDRFSAERTGGSVSTLTIQRTQQEDSAVYLCASSRSGDSGNTIYFGEGSWLTVV.